The 4 T cell receptor beta chains presented below share a single source sample, sequenced in a study of cytomegalovirus exposure and HLA in healthy donors. Using immunoSEQ multiplex PCR, the repertoire was profiled, and TCRdb retains in-frame clones only, with some absent. The sample gives about 220,000 clones, about 90% of which show up once; about 0.95% is in the top ten. Source material: PBMCs. These receptors were taken from a woman aged 18-29 years in good health and CMV-seronegative.

The chain has TRBV5-1 and TRBJ1-4; D remains unclear. This CDR3 has 14 residues. Trimming stripped 2 bases from V and 4 bases from J, with 9 bases between. Germline V gives CDR1 SGHRS, CDR2 YFSETQ. The CDR3 nucleotides are TGCGCCAGCAGCTTAGCAGGCCGTAATGAAAAACTGTTTTTT. Translated: CASSLAGRNEKLFF.

V usage is TRBV12-1 and J usage is TRBJ2-1; TRBD2 reflects the table's D call only, with no check against the DNA. TRBV12-1 is a recognized pseudogene. The CDR3 loop spans 16 amino acids. CDR3 in amino acids: CASSCPIAGEGNEQFF. CDR3 DNA sequence: TGTGCCAGCAGCTGCCCCATAGCGGGAGAGGGTAATGAGCAGTTCTTC.

The chain uses TRBV27 and TRBJ2-5, with D possibly TRBD2 on 6 matching bases. The germline gives CDR1 MNHEY, CDR2 SMNVEV (reference sequence). V gave up 5 bases and J gave up 5 bases, with 24 bases separating them. CDR3 size: 17 residues. The CDR3 region has the DNA TGTGCCAGCAGTCTCAATGGTGGGAGGATTCCCGGGGAGACCCAGTACTTC. This translates into CASSLNGGRIPGETQYF.

The J gene is TRBJ2-7, the V gene TRBV5-1, with D tentatively TRBD1 (6 bases). Trimming took 5 bases from V and 2 from J, leaving 17 bases between them. The V gene's germline CDR1 is SGHRS and CDR2 YFSETQ. This CDR3 contains 15 residues. This CDR3 reads CASRQLGQLTYEQYF. The CDR3 DNA is TGCGCCAGCAGACAACTCGGACAGTTGACCTACGAGCAGTACTTC. The entire variable domain, with the rest obtained from reference TRBV5-1 and TRBJ2-7, is as follows: KAGVTQTPRYLIKTRGQQVTLSCSPISGHRSVSWYQQTPGQGLQFLFEYFSETQRNKGNFPGRFSGRQFSNSRSEMNVSTLELGDSALYLCASRQLGQLTYEQYFGPGTRLTVT.